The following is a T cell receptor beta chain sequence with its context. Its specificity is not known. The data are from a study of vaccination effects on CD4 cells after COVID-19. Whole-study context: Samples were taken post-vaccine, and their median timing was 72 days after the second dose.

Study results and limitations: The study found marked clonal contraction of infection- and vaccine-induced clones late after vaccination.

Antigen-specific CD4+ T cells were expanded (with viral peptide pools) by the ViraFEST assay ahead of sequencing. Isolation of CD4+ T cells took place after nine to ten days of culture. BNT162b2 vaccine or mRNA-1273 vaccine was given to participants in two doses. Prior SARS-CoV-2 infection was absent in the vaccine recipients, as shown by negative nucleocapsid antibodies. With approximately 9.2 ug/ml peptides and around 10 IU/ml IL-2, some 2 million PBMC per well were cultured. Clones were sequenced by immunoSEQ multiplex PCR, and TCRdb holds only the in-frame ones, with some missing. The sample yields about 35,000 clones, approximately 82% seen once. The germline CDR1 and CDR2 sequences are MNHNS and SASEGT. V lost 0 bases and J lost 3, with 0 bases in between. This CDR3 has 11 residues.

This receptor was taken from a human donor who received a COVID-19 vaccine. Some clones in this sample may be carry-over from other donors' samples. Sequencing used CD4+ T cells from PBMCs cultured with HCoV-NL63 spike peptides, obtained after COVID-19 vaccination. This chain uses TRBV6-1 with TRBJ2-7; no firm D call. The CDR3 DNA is TGTGCCAGCAGTGAAGCCTACGAGCAGTACGTC. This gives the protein CASSEAYEQYV.